This entry describes one T cell receptor beta chain. An amount of RNA that ranged from roughly 0.45 to 1 ug was reverse transcribed with random hexamers. Coverage of TCR beta CDR3 amplification by immunoSEQ multiplex PCR extended to 54 Vbeta and 13 Jbeta. MiXCR was run by TCRdb on the immunoSEQ multiplex PCR reads, yielding one entry per CDR3 protein. Of about 210,000 distinct CDR3 sequences in the sample, around 95% were seen once. These data come from a study of CD8 T cells in Susac syndrome. Peripheral blood CD8+ and CD4+ T cells were profiled by TCR beta sequencing. Both CD4+ and CD8+ T cells were negatively isolated, and TEMRA cells underwent FACS enrichment. V gave up 0 bases and J gave up 1 base, with 12 bases separating them. Germline V gene lookup returns CDR1 GTSNPN and CDR2 SVGIG (reference sequence). The CDR3 loop spans 15 amino acids.

The sequenced sample consisted of CD4+ T cells from PBMCs. The V and J genes are TRBV30 and TRBJ2-5; the D gene is possibly TRBD1 (5 bases). This sequence originates from a human donor with multiple sclerosis. CDR3 nucleotide sequence: TGTGCCTGGAGTGTAGGATTCAGGGTCCAAGAGACCCAGTACTTC. Protein: CAWSVGFRVQETQYF.